What follows are 11 T cell receptor beta chains derived from one specimen sequenced in a study of beta chain features in type 1 diabetes. TCRB transcripts that were expressed got sequenced, as all of the isolated RNA had been reverse transcribed. Sequencing used immunoSEQ multiplex PCR; TCRdb keeps in-frame clones, though not all of them. The data hold 120,000 to 150,000 clones, with under 60% observed a single time. The sample was Tregs from blood. These receptors were obtained from a man younger than 35 in good health.

The V and J genes are TRBV9 and TRBJ1-2; D gene unclear. Trimming removed 4 bases from V and 8 bases from J, with 18 bases in between. The germline V gene has CDR1 SGDLS and CDR2 YYNGEE. This CDR3 region has 14 residues. Here the CDR3 reads CASSPTSGRGGYTF. DNA for the CDR3: TGTGCCAGCAGCCCTACCTCCGGGCGAGGGGGCTACACCTTC.

The chain joins TRBV14 to TRBJ2-7, with 9 bases fitting TRBD2. Germline CDR1 is SGHDN and CDR2 is FVKESK. V gave up 1 base and J gave up 4 bases; unmatched junction bases: 8. The CDR3 covers 16 residues. DNA for the CDR3: TGTGCCAGCAGCCAAGGGGCGACTAGCGGAACTTACGAGCAGTACTTC. It encodes CASSQGATSGTYEQYF.

The CDR3: CASSQMGFQETQYF. In DNA form, the CDR3 reads TGCGCCAGCAGCCAAATGGGCTTCCAAGAGACCCAGTACTTC. The genes are TRBV4-1 and TRBJ2-5; D ambiguous. The CDR3 has 14 residues. Germline-derived CDR1 and CDR2 are MGHRA and YSYEKL. The germline V and J ends were trimmed by 2 bases and 1 base, with 8 bases remaining between them.

A few counts support this clone. V gene TRBV6-5 combines with J gene TRBJ1-2; possibly TRBD1 for D (6 bases). This CDR3 spans 13 amino acids. The V end was cut by 7 bases, the J end by 2 bases, with 11 bases between. Germline assignment: CDR1 MNHEY and CDR2 SVGAGI. CDR3 region: CASTAGANYGYTF. The CDR3 DNA sequence: TGTGCCAGCACGGCAGGGGCGAACTATGGCTACACCTTC.

The chain joins TRBV7-3 to TRBJ2-1; the match to TRBD2 covers 8 bases. Germline values: CDR1 SGHTA, CDR2 FQGTGA. This CDR3 comprises 15 residues. V lost 2 bases to trimming and J lost 4 bases; unmatched junction nucleotides: 4. The CDR3 loop reads CASSLFGGRYNEQFF. CDR3 coding DNA: TGTGCCAGCAGCTTATTTGGCGGGAGGTACAATGAGCAGTTCTTC.

The chain joins TRBV23-1 to TRBJ2-3; a weak D match, TRBD1 (8 bases). TRBV23-1 is noted as an ORF with a role that remains uncertain. The CDR3 totals 14 residues. Trimming cost V 2 bases and J 7 bases, with 13 bases left between them. The CDR3 reads CASSQEQGGNTQYF. The CDR3, as DNA: TGCGCCAGCAGTCAAGAACAGGGGGGGAATACGCAGTATTTT.

The chain employs TRBV4-1 and TRBJ1-1; 9 bases align to TRBD1. Per germline, CDR1 MGHRA and CDR2 YSYEKL. The V and J ends lost 3 bases and 3 bases, in that order; junction bases with no gene match: 11. The CDR3 contains 17 residues. CDR3 sequence: CASSQLIPGQGDTEAFF. The CDR3 coding sequence is TGCGCCAGCAGCCAGTTGATACCGGGACAGGGAGACACTGAAGCTTTCTTT.

This chain joins TRBV4-1 and TRBJ2-1; a weak D match, TRBD1 (6 bases). The V gene lost 1 base and the J gene lost 6 bases, with 16 bases spanning the gap. Germline V gene data show CDR1 as MGHRA and CDR2 as YSYEKL. CDR3 length: 16 residues. The CDR3 sequence is CASSQVAETGSNEQFF. The CDR3 DNA sequence: TGCGCCAGCAGCCAAGTTGCGGAGACAGGATCCAATGAGCAGTTCTTC.

J is TRBJ1-6 and V is TRBV29-1; 7 nucleotides agree with TRBD1. The CDR3 extends over 13 amino acids. V was clipped by 6 bases and J by 7 bases; unmatched bases: 6. Germline CDR1 SQVTM, CDR2 ANQGSEA. CDR3 sequence (DNA): TGCAGCGTCCTGACAGGGCGAAATTCACCCCTCCACTTT. It specifies CSVLTGRNSPLHF.

V is TRBV9 and J is TRBJ2-7; 8 bases are shared with TRBD2. This CDR3 comprises 15 residues. Looked up from germline, CDR1 is SGDLS and CDR2 is YYNGEE. Trimming at V came to 0 bases and at J to 2 bases, leaving 4 bases not matched to a gene. The CDR3 DNA follows: TGTGCCAGCAGCGTAGCGTCCGGGGGGGCCTACGAGCAGTACTTC. Translating gives CASSVASGGAYEQYF.

This chain connects TRBV19 to TRBJ1-2; D is unresolved. CDR3 length: 14 residues. Trimming shortened V by 3 bases and J by 3 bases, and 11 bases separated the two germline ends. Germline CDR1 is LNHDA and CDR2 is SQIVND (reference sequence). CDR3 sequence reads: CASSMAGRDYGYTF. CDR3 in DNA: TGTGCCAGTAGTATGGCGGGGAGGGACTATGGCTACACCTTC.